The text below deals with one T cell receptor beta chain. Its antigen remains unknown. This entry is derived from a study of cytomegalovirus exposure and HLA in healthy donors. The protocol was immunoSEQ multiplex PCR, while the TCRdb copy is restricted to in-frame clones and leaves out a portion. Of roughly 65,000 clones in the sample, 92% were seen once. Study-level findings and limits: Generally TCR sequences proved uncommon, though certain public TCRs appeared in numerous donors. Through in vitro validation, three CMV-associated chains were shown to be specific for CMV antigens. Cytomegalovirus association was listed for 170 or so TCR beta chains.

The CDR3 totals 13 residues. Germline CDR1 reads MDHEN; CDR2 reads SYDVKM. Trimming took 2 bases from V and 7 from J; bases not matched to a gene: 5. Sequenced material: PBMCs. This chain connects TRBV28 to TRBJ2-7; 7 positions agree with TRBD1. This clonotype was obtained from a man in his late teens or twenties in good health and CMV-seropositive. The CDR3 sequence is CASSLQDRPEQYF. The CDR3 DNA is TGTGCCAGCAGTTTACAGGACAGGCCGGAGCAGTACTTC. The whole variable domain, remainder taken from reference TRBV28 and TRBJ2-7, is DVKVTQSSRYLVKRTGEKVFLECVQDMDHENMFWYRQDPGLGLRLIYFSYDVKMKEKGDIPEGYSVSREKKERFSLILESASTNQTSMYLCASSLQDRPEQYFGPGTRLTVT.